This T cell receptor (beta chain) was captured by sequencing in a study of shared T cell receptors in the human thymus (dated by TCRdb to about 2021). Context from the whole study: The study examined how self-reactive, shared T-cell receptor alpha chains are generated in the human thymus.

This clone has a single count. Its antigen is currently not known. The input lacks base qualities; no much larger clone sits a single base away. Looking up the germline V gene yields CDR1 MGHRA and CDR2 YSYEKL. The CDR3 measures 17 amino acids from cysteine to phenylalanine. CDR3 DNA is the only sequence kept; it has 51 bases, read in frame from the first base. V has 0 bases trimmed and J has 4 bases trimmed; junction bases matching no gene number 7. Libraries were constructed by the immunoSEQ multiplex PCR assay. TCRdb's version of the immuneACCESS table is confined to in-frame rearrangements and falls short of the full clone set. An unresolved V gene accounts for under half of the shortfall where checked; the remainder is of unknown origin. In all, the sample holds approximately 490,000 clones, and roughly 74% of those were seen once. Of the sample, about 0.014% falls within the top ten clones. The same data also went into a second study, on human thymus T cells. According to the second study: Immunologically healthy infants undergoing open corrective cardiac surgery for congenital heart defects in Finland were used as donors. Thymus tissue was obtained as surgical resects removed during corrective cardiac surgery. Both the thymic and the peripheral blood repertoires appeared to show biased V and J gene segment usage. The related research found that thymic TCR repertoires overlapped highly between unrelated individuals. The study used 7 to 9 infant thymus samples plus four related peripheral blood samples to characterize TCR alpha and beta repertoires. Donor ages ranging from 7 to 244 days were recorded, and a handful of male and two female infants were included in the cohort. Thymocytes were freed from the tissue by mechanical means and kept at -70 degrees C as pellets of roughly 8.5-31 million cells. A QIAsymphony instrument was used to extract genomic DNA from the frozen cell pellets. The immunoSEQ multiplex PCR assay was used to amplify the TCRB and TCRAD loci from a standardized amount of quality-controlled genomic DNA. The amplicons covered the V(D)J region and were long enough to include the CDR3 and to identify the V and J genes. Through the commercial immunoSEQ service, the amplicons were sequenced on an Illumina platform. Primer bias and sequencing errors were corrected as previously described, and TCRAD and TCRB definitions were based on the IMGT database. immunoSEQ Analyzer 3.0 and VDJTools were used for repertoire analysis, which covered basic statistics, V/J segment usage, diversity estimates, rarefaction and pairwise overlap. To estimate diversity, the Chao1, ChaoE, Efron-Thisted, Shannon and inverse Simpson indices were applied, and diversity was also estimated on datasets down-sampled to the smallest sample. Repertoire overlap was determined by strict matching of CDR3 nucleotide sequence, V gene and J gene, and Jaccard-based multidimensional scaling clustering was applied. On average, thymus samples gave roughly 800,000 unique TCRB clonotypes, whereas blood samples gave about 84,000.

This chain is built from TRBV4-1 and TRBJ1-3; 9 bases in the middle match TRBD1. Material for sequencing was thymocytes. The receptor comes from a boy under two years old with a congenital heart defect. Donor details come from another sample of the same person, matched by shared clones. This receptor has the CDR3 CASSQDGDRVGGNTIYF. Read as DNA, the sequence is TGCGCCAGCAGCCAAGATGGGGACAGGGTAGGGGGAAACACCATATATTTT.